These T cell receptor beta chains were read from a single sample in a study of T cell responses to AZD1222 COVID-19 vaccine. Measured with immunoSEQ multiplex PCR; TCRdb has only the in-frame clones, and not every one. Here the sample spans 150,000 or so clones, around 93% being singletons. Material: peripheral blood, obtained 28 days after the second AZD1222 dose. These TCRs come from an adult who received the AZD1222 COVID-19 vaccine. The CDR3 runs from the conserved cysteine through the conserved F or W. Fields, in order: V gene, D gene, clone size, CDR3 length, J gene, CDR3 protein, CDR3 DNA. The D gene is left open where the match is weak. Clone sizes are given selectively: once, few, many, or a class where the clone is expanded.

TRBV11-1	-	-	16	TRBJ2-5	CASSPLISLGEETQYF	TGTGCCAGCAGCCCTCTAATATCCCTCGGAGAGGAGACCCAGTACTTC
TRBV21-1	-	few	15	TRBJ2-3	CASSKAGQGRDTQYF	TGTGCCAGCAGCAAAGCCGGACAGGGGCGGGATACGCAGTATTTT
TRBV18	-	-	14	TRBJ1-6	CASSGTGFNSPLHF	TGTGCCAGCTCAGGAACAGGGTTCAATTCACCCCTCCACTTT
TRBV5-6	TRBD1	-	15	TRBJ1-5	CASSFGQGGDQPQHF	TGTGCCAGCAGCTTCGGACAGGGAGGAGATCAGCCCCAGCATTTT
TRBV12-5	-	-	14	TRBJ1-1	CASAAGSMNTEAFF	TGTGCTAGTGCGGCAGGCAGCATGAACACTGAAGCTTTCTTT
TRBV5-1	-	-	17	TRBJ2-2	CASSLDPGLRNTGELFF	TGCGCCAGCAGCTTGGACCCGGGATTACGGAACACCGGGGAGCTGTTTTTT
TRBV30	-	-	14	TRBJ2-1	CAWTLGGIYNEQFF	TGTGCCTGGACCCTGGGAGGCATTTACAATGAGCAGTTCTTC
TRBV7-8	TRBD1	-	15	TRBJ1-1	CASSWDRDRDTEAFF	TGTGCCAGCAGCTGGGACCGGGACAGAGACACTGAAGCTTTCTTT
TRBV9	TRBD1	-	15	TRBJ2-2	CASSVATGYSGELFF	TGTGCCAGCAGCGTAGCGACAGGGTACTCCGGGGAGCTGTTTTTT
TRBV7-9	-	-	16	TRBJ2-7	CASSFDVSGSSYEQYF	TGTGCCAGCAGCTTTGACGTGAGTGGGAGCTCCTACGAGCAGTACTTC
TRBV2	-	-	16	TRBJ1-5	CASSEWNTANNQPQHF	TGTGCCAGCAGTGAATGGAATACAGCAAACAATCAGCCCCAGCATTTT
TRBV7-8	-	-	14	TRBJ1-2	CASNGQLANYGYTF	TGTGCCAGCAACGGGCAGCTAGCTAACTATGGCTACACCTTC
TRBV28	-	-	13	TRBJ1-6	CASSSALGSPLHF	TGTGCCAGCAGCTCCGCCTTAGGTTCACCCCTCCACTTT
TRBV6-1	-	-	15	TRBJ1-2	CASSDYARENGGYTF	TGTGCCAGCAGTGATTACGCACGGGAGAATGGAGGCTACACCTTC
TRBV7-9	-	-	13	TRBJ1-2	CASSLAGNYGYTF	TGTGCCAGCAGCTTGGCGGGGAACTATGGCTACACCTTC
TRBV5-1	-	-	14	TRBJ1-2	CASSWDSHTRGYTF	TGCGCCAGCAGCTGGGATTCTCACACGAGGGGCTACACCTTC
TRBV28	TRBD1	-	15	TRBJ1-2	CASSSMGTGGVGYTF	TGTGCCAGCAGTTCGATGGGGACAGGGGGAGTTGGCTACACCTTC